The 9 T cell receptor beta chains presented below share a single source sample, sequenced in a study of OX40 agonist ivuxolimab in advanced cancers. Sequencing was performed with immunoSEQ multiplex PCR; in TCRdb, only in-frame clones are kept and a portion is missing. Of about 130,000 clones in the sample, about nine tenths were seen once. Material: CD4+ or CD8+ T cells sorted from blood, obtained in a trial of the OX40 agonist ivuxolimab. Receptors were obtained from an adult with an advanced solid tumor such as melanoma, head and neck, liver or kidney cancer.

The chain combines TRBV18 with TRBJ1-1; no definite D call. The V end was cut by 1 base, the J end by 11 bases, with 11 bases between. The CDR3 has 12 amino acids. Germline V gene lookup returns CDR1 KGHSH and CDR2 LQKENI. For the CDR3, the DNA is TGTGCCAGCTCACCACAGTTGGAGGTGGCTTTCTTT. It yields the protein CASSPQLEVAFF.

This clone was seen only a few times. This chain links TRBV18 with TRBJ2-7; the D is unclear. Germline V gives CDR1 KGHSH, CDR2 LQKENI. The V and J ends lost 2 bases and 4 bases respectively, with 9 bases between them. The CDR3 extends over 13 amino acids. The CDR3 here is CASSPGENYEQYF. CDR3 DNA sequence: TGTGCCAGCTCACCAGGCGAGAATTACGAGCAGTACTTC.

The chain couples TRBV29-1 to TRBJ2-1; TRBD2 aligns across 12 bases. Germline assignment: CDR1 SQVTM and CDR2 ANQGSEA. The CDR3 contains 15 residues. V lost 6 bases to trimming and J lost 5 bases; unmatched junction nucleotides: 8. The CDR3 DNA reads as TGCAGCGTAGGGACTAGCGGGTGGACCCACAATGAGCAGTTCTTC. It specifies CSVGTSGWTHNEQFF.

Here the CDR3 DNA reads TGCAGCGTGAAAGGGGTGGGCACTGAAGCTTTCTTT. Residues: CSVKGVGTEAFF. This chain joins TRBV29-1 and TRBJ1-1; D possibly corresponds to TRBD1 (5 bases). Germline V lookup: CDR1 SQVTM, CDR2 ANQGSEA. Trimming cost V 6 bases and J 4 bases, with 12 bases left between them. CDR3 length: 12 residues.

The J gene is TRBJ2-7, the V gene TRBV5-6, with TRBD2 matching 9 bases. V gave up 0 bases and J gave up 2 bases; unmatched junction bases: 9. This CDR3 contains 17 residues. The germline V gene has CDR1 SGHDT and CDR2 YYEEEE. The chain's CDR3 is CASSLESSGTVTYEQYF. CDR3 DNA: TGTGCCAGCAGCTTGGAGTCTAGCGGGACCGTCACCTACGAGCAGTACTTC. Using reference TRBV5-6 and TRBJ2-7 for the parts outside the CDR3, the full variable domain is DAGVTQSPTHLIKTRGQQVTLRCSPKSGHDTVSWYQQALGQGPQFIFQYYEEEERQRGNFPDRFSGHQFPNYSSELNVNALLLGDSALYLCASSLESSGTVTYEQYFGPGTRLTVT.

The chain links TRBV10-3 to TRBJ2-5, with TRBD1 matching 7 bases. V was clipped by 4 bases and J by 2 bases; unmatched bases: 10. Germline values: CDR1 ENHRY, CDR2 SYGVKD. The CDR3 sequence is 16 residues long. CDR3 coding DNA: TGTGCCATCAGTGGGGGACGAACGGGACAGCAAGAGACCCAGTACTTC. Protein: CAISGGRTGQQETQYF.

The rearrangement links TRBV7-2 to TRBJ1-3; D might be TRBD1 (5 bases). The CDR3 runs 16 residues. The germline gives CDR1 SGHTA, CDR2 FQGNSA. V was shortened by 1 base and J by 0 bases, with 10 bases between the two germline ends. CDR3 DNA: TGTGCCAGCAGCTTAGGCAGGGCCCTCTCTGGAAACACCATATATTTT. Its protein is CASSLGRALSGNTIYF. Based on the CDR3 plus reference TRBV7-2 and TRBJ1-3, the full variable domain is GAGVSQSPSNKVTEKGKDVELRCDPISGHTALYWYRQSLGQGLEFLIYFQGNSAPDKSGLPSDRFSAERTGGSVSTLTIQRTQQEDSAVYLCASSLGRALSGNTIYFGEGSWLTVV.

The rearrangement links TRBV11-2 to TRBJ2-7; 9 bases are shared with TRBD2. The V gene end was trimmed by 6 bases and the J gene end by 3 bases; junction bases not matched to a gene: 12. The CDR3 has 16 amino acids. Looked up from germline, CDR1 is SGHAT and CDR2 is FQNNGV. This CDR3 reads CASSPIAGETVYEQYF. In nucleotides, the CDR3 is TGTGCCAGCAGTCCCATAGCGGGGGAAACCGTCTACGAGCAGTACTTC.

The genes are TRBV30 and TRBJ2-2; no clear D. The CDR3 is 13 amino acids. CDR1 and CDR2 (germline): GTSNPN, SVGIG (reference sequence). Between the trimmed V and J ends, which lost 2 bases and 5 bases, there was a span of 9 bases. CDR3: CAWSPRSTGELFF. CDR3 in DNA: TGTGCCTGGAGTCCCAGGAGTACCGGGGAGCTGTTTTTT. Filled out from reference TRBV30 and TRBJ2-2, the complete variable domain reads SQTIHQWPATLVQPVGSPLSLECTVEGTSNPNLYWYRQAAGRGLQLLFYSVGIGQISSEVPQNLSASRPQDRQFILSSKKLLLSDSGFYLCAWSPRSTGELFFGEGSRLTVL.